The clone carrying this TCR beta chain was picked up a small number of times. The PBMCs studied were ones that came from about 10 ml fresh peripheral blood. This record comes from a study of T cells in Graves' hyperthyroidism and ophthalmopathy. J lost 6 bases, V lost 7 bases, and 9 bases had no gene match. This CDR3 has 15 amino acids. CDR1 is ENHRY and CDR2 is SYGVKD in the germline V gene. There were TCR beta CDR3 regions amplified from RNA transcripts. HTBI primers were the set used in a first-round RT-PCR of the TCR CDR3. TCRdb re-called the multiplex PCR reads with MiXCR, one entry per CDR3 protein. This table has around 700,000 distinct CDR3 sequences, 18% appearing once.

The TCR originated in a woman aged 45-65 years with Graves' hyperthyroidism that later progressed to Graves' ophthalmopathy. The sample taken for sequencing was blood. The J gene is TRBJ2-3, the V gene TRBV10-3; TRBD2 matches 11 bases. The CDR3 loop reads CAIMVTSGGDDTQYF. CDR3 coding DNA: TGTGCCATCATGGTTACTAGCGGGGGTGACGATACGCAGTATTTT.